Below, 19 T cell receptor beta chains from the same sample are listed, as sequenced in a study of OX40 agonist ivuxolimab in advanced cancers. Data came from immunoSEQ multiplex PCR; TCRdb stores just in-frame clones and leaves some out. The sample lists about 81,000 clones; approximately 85% were seen once. Specimen: CD4+ or CD8+ T cells sorted from blood, collected in a trial of the OX40 agonist ivuxolimab. The receptor source for this set is an adult with an advanced solid tumor such as melanoma, head and neck, liver or kidney cancer.

The chain joins TRBV13 to TRBJ2-7; D not certain. The CDR3 is made up of 12 amino acids. Germline V gene sequence: CDR1 PRHDT, CDR2 FYEKMQ (reference sequence). V was shortened by 2 bases and J by 5 bases, with 7 bases between the two germline ends. The CDR3 region has the DNA TGTGCCAGCAGCTTATCGTTCGACGAGCAGTACTTC. Amino acids: CASSLSFDEQYF.

Comments on this clone: The CDR3 does not close with the conserved phenylalanine or tryptophan, likely indicating a read error. Because the CDR3's place on the DNA is in doubt, the DNA is left out and the CDR3 is given as listed by TCRdb. This chain links TRBV12-2 with TRBJ1-1; the table gives TRBD1 as D, unverified against the DNA. TRBV12-2 is reported as a pseudogene. The CDR3 spans 17 amino acids, including both terminal residues. The CDR3 spells CASRLAWQGILRGSICH.

This clone was seen a single time. This sequence joins TRBV10-2 and TRBJ2-1, with 10 bases that match TRBD2. CDR1 WSHSY and CDR2 SAAADI come from the germline V gene. Trimming removed 4 bases from V and 5 bases from J; junction bases left unmatched: 2. The CDR3 sequence is 14 residues long. The CDR3 DNA is TGCGCCAGCAGTGGGACTAGCGGAAACAATGAGCAGTTCTTC. This sequence encodes CASSGTSGNNEQFF.

The rearrangement joins TRBV19 to TRBJ2-3, with D tentatively TRBD2 (5 bases). The CDR3 is 14 amino acids. Germline CDR1 reads LNHDA; CDR2 reads SQIVND (reference sequence). Trimming stripped 8 bases from V and 1 base from J, with 13 bases between. The CDR3 spells CASRRSGGTDTQYF. DNA of the CDR3: TGTGCCAGTCGCCGGAGCGGAGGCACAGATACGCAGTATTTT.

The rearrangement joins TRBV6-6 to TRBJ1-1; D not certain. The V end was cut by 7 bases, the J end by 0 bases, with 9 bases between. In germline, CDR1 is MNHNY, CDR2 SVGAGI (reference sequence). The CDR3 is 13 amino acids. CDR3 residues: CASTRTVNTEAFF. Here the CDR3 DNA reads TGTGCCAGCACTAGAACGGTGAACACTGAAGCTTTCTTT.

This chain links TRBV29-1 with TRBJ1-2; 9 bases align to TRBD1. Trimming removed 7 bases from V and 7 bases from J; junction bases left unmatched: 10. CDR1 is SQVTM and CDR2 is ANQGSEA in the germline V gene. The CDR3 runs to 13 residues. The CDR3: CSGGDRVEAGYTF. CDR3 sequence (DNA): TGCAGCGGGGGGGACAGGGTAGAAGCTGGCTACACCTTC.

This sequence joins TRBV5-1 and TRBJ2-3; 7 bases line up with TRBD2. The trim removed 4 bases at V and 4 bases at J, leaving 6 bases unmatched. Germline V gene lookup returns CDR1 SGHRS and CDR2 YFSETQ. The CDR3 contains 14 residues. The CDR3 region is CASSPRLAPDTQYF. DNA for the CDR3: TGCGCCAGCAGCCCCCGACTAGCTCCAGATACGCAGTATTTT. The complete variable domain, with remaining parts taken from reference TRBV5-1 and TRBJ2-3, reads KAGVTQTPRYLIKTRGQQVTLSCSPISGHRSVSWYQQTPGQGLQFLFEYFSETQRNKGNFPGRFSGRQFSNSRSEMNVSTLELGDSALYLCASSPRLAPDTQYFGPGTRLTVL.

V is TRBV6-1 and J is TRBJ2-1; TRBD2 is a possible D gene (6 bases). Per germline, CDR1 MNHNS and CDR2 SASEGT. V lost 6 bases and J lost 0, with 12 bases in between. CDR3 length: 15 amino acids. The DNA for the CDR3 is TGTGCCAGCAGGCCGGGACTCAGCTCCTACAATGAGCAGTTCTTC. It is translated as CASRPGLSSYNEQFF.

The chain is built from TRBV11-3 and TRBJ2-1; no definite D call. CDR3 length: 17 residues. Germline V gene data show CDR1 as SGHNT and CDR2 as YENEEA. V lost 5 bases and J lost 5, with 22 bases in between. CDR3 in DNA: TGTGCCAGCAGCCCAGCCTTGGGGTGGGTTGGGAACAATGAGCAGTTCTTC. As protein: CASSPALGWVGNNEQFF.

This chain links TRBV6-6 with TRBJ2-3; D unclear. Per the germline V gene, CDR1 is MNHNY and CDR2 is SVGAGI (reference sequence). The V gene lost 0 bases and the J gene lost 7 bases, with 8 bases spanning the gap. The CDR3 runs 13 residues. This chain's CDR3 is CASSYSTGYTQYF. The CDR3 DNA follows: TGTGCCAGCAGTTACTCGACTGGGTATACGCAGTATTTT.

Only a few counts were recorded for this clone. The chain recombines TRBV6-7 with TRBJ2-7, with D tentatively TRBD2 (6 bases). TRBV6-7 is an ORF, with its function uncertain. The CDR3 sequence is 11 residues long. Trimming left V 6 bases short and J 4 bases short, with 7 bases between. This CDR3 reads CASREGYEQYV. The CDR3 DNA reads as TGTGCCAGCAGGGAGGGATACGAGCAGTACGTC.

The chain is built from TRBV19 and TRBJ1-5; 9 positions agree with TRBD1. This CDR3 spans 19 amino acids. V dropped 6 bases and J dropped 0; count of bases not matched to a gene: 15. Germline loops: CDR1 LNHDA, CDR2 SQIVND (reference sequence). CDR3 sequence (DNA): TGTGCCAGTAGCCCAAGACAGGGGGACGGGGCCTATAGCAATCAGCCCCAGCATTTT. Protein sequence: CASSPRQGDGAYSNQPQHF.

The V call is TRBV7-6, the J call TRBJ2-7, with D maybe TRBD1 (5 bases). CDR1 SGHVS and CDR2 FNYEAQ come from the germline V gene. CDR3 size: 15 residues. V lost 1 base and J 1 base, leaving 11 bases between the germline ends. CDR3 sequence: CASSLGPGSSYEQYF. Here the CDR3 DNA reads TGTGCCAGCAGCTTAGGGCCAGGGTCGTCCTACGAGCAGTACTTC.

The chain couples TRBV6-1 to TRBJ2-5; D is uncertain. The V gene's germline CDR1 is MNHNS and CDR2 SASEGT. V lost 6 bases to trimming and J lost 6 bases, with 20 bases between them. This CDR3 is built from 15 residues. The CDR3 loop is CASRLNQELGKTQYF. CDR3 DNA: TGTGCCAGCAGGCTAAATCAGGAGCTTGGAAAGACCCAGTACTTC.

The CDR3 region is CASSEGGGFGADTQYF. The CDR3 bases are TGTGCCAGTAGCGAGGGCGGGGGGTTTGGCGCAGATACGCAGTATTTT. This chain links TRBV19 with TRBJ2-3; the match to TRBD2 covers 8 bases. V was clipped by 6 bases and J by 4 bases; unmatched bases: 12. In germline, CDR1 is LNHDA, CDR2 SQIVND (reference sequence). The CDR3 covers 16 residues.

The chain couples TRBV7-2 to TRBJ2-7; 11 nucleotides align to TRBD1. Germline CDR1 reads SGHTA; CDR2 reads FQGNSA. After removal of 3 bases from V and 6 bases from J, the junction contained 4 bases not matched to a gene. This CDR3 comprises 14 residues. The CDR3 protein is CASSLGQGVAEQYF. The CDR3 bases are TGTGCCAGCAGCTTGGGACAGGGGGTGGCCGAGCAGTACTTC.

This clone occurred once. This rearrangement joins TRBV27 to TRBJ2-7; 7 positions match TRBD1. This CDR3 is built from 13 residues. Germline loops: CDR1 MNHEY, CDR2 SMNVEV (reference sequence). Unmatched junction bases numbered 4, after V lost 4 bases and J lost 4 bases. The CDR3 is CASSYTRGYEQYV. The CDR3, as DNA: TGTGCCAGCAGTTATACCAGGGGGTACGAGCAGTACGTC.

V gene TRBV5-6 combines with J gene TRBJ2-3; 8 bases match TRBD1. The CDR3 runs 18 residues. Per germline, CDR1 SGHDT and CDR2 YYEEEE. The V and J ends lost 1 base and 3 bases, in that order; junction bases with no gene match: 13. The CDR3 here is CASSLRIARTGSTDTQYF. CDR3 coding DNA: TGTGCCAGCAGCTTGAGGATAGCCCGGACAGGGTCGACAGATACGCAGTATTTT.

The rearrangement links TRBV6-1 to TRBJ2-7, with D possibly TRBD1 on 5 matching bases. The V end lost 2 bases, the J end lost 4 bases, and 12 bases lay between the germline ends. CDR3 length equals 14 residues. The germline gives CDR1 MNHNS, CDR2 SASEGT. CDR3 nucleotide sequence: TGTGCCAGCAGTGAACTATGGGGCAATTACGAGCAGTACGTC. This translates into CASSELWGNYEQYV.